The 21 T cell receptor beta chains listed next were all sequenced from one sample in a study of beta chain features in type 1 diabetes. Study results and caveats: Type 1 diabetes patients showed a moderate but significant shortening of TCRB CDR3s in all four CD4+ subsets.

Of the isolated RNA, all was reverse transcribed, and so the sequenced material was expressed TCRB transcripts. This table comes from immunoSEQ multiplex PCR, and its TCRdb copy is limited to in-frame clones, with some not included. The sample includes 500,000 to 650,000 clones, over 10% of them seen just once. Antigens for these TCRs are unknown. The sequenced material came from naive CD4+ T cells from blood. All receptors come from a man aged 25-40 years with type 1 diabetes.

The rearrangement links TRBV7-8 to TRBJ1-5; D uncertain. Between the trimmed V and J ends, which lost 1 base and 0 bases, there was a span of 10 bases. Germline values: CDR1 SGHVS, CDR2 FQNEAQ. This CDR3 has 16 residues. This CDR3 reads CASSLEGRYSNQPQHF. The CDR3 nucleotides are TGTGCCAGCAGCTTAGAAGGACGTTATAGCAATCAGCCCCAGCATTTT.

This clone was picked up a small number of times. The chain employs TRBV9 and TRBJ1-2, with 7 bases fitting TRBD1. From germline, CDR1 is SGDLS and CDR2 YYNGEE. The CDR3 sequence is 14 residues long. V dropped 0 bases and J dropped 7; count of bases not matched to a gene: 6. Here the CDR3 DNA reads TGTGCCAGCAGCGTAGGACAGGGAGCTGCTGGCTACACCTTC. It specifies CASSVGQGAAGYTF.

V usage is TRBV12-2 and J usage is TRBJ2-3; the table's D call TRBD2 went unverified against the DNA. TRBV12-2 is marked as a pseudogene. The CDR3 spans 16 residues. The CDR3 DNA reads TGTGCAAGTCGCCTAGAATCTAGCGGGGGCCTGGATACGCAGTATTTT. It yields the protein CASRLESSGGLDTQYF.

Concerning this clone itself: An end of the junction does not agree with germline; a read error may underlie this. CDR3 sequence: CASSLAQPQAYNEQFF. CDR3 nucleotides: TGTGCTAGCAGCTTAGCCCAGCCCCAAGCCTACAATGAGCAGTTCTTC. The genes are TRBV7-7 and TRBJ2-1; D is ambiguous. Looked up from germline, CDR1 is SSHAT and CDR2 is FNYEAQ (reference sequence). This CDR3 spans 16 amino acids.

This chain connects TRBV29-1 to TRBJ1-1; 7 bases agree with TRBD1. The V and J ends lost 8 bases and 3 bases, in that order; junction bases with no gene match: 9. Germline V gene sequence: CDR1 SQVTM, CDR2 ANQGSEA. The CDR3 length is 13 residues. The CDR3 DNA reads TGCAGCACTAGACAGGGAGGGGACACTGAAGCTTTCTTT. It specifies CSTRQGGDTEAFF.

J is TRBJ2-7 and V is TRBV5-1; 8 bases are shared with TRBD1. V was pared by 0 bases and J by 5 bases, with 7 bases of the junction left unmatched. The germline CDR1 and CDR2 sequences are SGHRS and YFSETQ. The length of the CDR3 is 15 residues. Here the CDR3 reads CASSLGRQGSNEQYF. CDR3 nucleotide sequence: TGCGCCAGCAGCTTGGGACGACAGGGGAGCAACGAGCAGTACTTC. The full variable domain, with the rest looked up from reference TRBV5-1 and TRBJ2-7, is KAGVTQTPRYLIKTRGQQVTLSCSPISGHRSVSWYQQTPGQGLQFLFEYFSETQRNKGNFPGRFSGRQFSNSRSEMNVSTLELGDSALYLCASSLGRQGSNEQYFGPGTRLTVT.

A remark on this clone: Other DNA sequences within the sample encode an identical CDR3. CDR3 protein: CASSIQGAGTEAFF. CDR3 nucleotides: TGTGCCAGTAGTATTCAGGGGGCGGGCACTGAAGCTTTCTTT. The chain joins TRBV19 to TRBJ1-1; TRBD1 matches 8 bases. The germline gives CDR1 LNHDA, CDR2 SQIVND (reference sequence). The trim removed 3 bases at V and 4 bases at J, leaving 4 bases unmatched. The CDR3 runs to 14 residues.

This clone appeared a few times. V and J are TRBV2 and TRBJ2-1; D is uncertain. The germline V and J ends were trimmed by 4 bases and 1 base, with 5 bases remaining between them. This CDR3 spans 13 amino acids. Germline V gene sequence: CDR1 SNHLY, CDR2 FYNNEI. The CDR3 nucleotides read TGTGCCAGCAGTGGGATTTCCTACAATGAGCAGTTCTTC. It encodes CASSGISYNEQFF.

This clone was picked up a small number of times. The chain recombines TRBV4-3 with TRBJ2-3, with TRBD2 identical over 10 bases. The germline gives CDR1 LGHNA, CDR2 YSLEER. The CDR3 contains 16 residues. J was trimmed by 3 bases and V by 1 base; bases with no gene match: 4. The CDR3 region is CASSQASAGGTDTQYF. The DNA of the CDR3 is TGCGCCAGCAGCCAAGCGTCAGCGGGGGGGACAGATACGCAGTATTTT.

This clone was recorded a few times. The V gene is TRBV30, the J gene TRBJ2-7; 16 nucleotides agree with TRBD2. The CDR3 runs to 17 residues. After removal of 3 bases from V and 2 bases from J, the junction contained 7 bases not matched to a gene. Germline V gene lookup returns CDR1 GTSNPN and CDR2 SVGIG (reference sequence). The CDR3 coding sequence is TGTGCCTGGAGCTCCGGGACTAGCGGGGGGGTCCCCTACGAGCAGTACTTC. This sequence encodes CAWSSGTSGGVPYEQYF.

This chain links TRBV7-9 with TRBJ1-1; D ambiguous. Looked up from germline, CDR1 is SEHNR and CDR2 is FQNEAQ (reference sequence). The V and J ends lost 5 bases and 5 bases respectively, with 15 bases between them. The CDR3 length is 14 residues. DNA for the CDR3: TGTGCCAGCAGCCCCGACCCTATGGGAACTGAAGCTTTCTTT. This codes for CASSPDPMGTEAFF. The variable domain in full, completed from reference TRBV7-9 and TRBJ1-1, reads DTGVSQNPRHKITKRGQNVTFRCDPISEHNRLYWYRQTLGQGPEFLTYFQNEAQLEKSRLLSDRFSAERPKGSFSTLEIQRTEQGDSAMYLCASSPDPMGTEAFFGQGTRLTVV.

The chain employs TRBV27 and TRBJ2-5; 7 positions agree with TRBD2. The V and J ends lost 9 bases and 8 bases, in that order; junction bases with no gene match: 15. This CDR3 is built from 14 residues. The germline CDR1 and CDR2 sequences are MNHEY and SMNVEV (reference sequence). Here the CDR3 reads CARTLERGHDTQYF. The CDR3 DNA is TGTGCCAGAACCCTGGAGCGGGGCCACGACACCCAGTACTTC.

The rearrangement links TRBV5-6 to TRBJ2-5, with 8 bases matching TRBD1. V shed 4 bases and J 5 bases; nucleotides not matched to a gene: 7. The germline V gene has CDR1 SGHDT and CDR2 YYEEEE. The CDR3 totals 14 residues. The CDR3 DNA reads TGTGCCAGCAGCCTTGACAGGGGAGAGGAGACCCAGTACTTC. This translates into CASSLDRGEETQYF.

The CDR3 loop reads CASSQQGSSYNEQFF. CDR3 in DNA: TGCGCCAGCAGCCAGCAGGGGAGCTCCTACAATGAGCAGTTCTTC. The chain joins TRBV4-3 to TRBJ2-1; D is perhaps TRBD1 (6 bases). The CDR3 has 15 amino acids. Germline CDR1 LGHNA, CDR2 YSLEER. The V and J ends lost 3 bases and 0 bases respectively, with 9 bases between them.

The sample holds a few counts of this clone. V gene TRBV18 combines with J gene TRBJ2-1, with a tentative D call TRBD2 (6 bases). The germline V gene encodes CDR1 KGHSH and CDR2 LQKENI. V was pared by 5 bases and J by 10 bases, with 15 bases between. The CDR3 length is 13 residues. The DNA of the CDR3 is TGTGCCAGCTCATCCTCGACCGGGGGAGAGCAGTTCTTC. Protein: CASSSSTGGEQFF.

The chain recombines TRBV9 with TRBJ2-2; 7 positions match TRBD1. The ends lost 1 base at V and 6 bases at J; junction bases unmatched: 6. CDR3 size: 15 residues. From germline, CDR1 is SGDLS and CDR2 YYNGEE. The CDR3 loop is CASSVTGTVPGELFF. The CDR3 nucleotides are TGTGCCAGCAGCGTAACCGGGACAGTCCCCGGGGAGCTGTTTTTT.

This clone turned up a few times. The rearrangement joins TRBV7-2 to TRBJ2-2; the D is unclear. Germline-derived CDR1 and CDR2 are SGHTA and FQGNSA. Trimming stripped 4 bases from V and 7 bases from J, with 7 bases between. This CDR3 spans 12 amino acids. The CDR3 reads CASSYRNGELFF. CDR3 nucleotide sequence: TGTGCCAGCAGCTACCGAAACGGGGAGCTGTTTTTT.

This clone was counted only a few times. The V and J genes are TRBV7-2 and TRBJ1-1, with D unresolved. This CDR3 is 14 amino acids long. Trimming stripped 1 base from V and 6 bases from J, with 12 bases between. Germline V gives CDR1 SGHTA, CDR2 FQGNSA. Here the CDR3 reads CASSLVQGGAEAFF. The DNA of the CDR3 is TGTGCCAGCAGCTTAGTCCAAGGAGGCGCTGAAGCTTTCTTT.

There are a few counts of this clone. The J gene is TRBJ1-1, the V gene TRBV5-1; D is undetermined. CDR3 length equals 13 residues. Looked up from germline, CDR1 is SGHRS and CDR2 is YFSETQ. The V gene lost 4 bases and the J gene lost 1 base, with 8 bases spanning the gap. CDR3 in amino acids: CASSPVRNTEAFF. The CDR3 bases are TGCGCCAGCAGCCCCGTCAGGAACACTGAAGCTTTCTTT.

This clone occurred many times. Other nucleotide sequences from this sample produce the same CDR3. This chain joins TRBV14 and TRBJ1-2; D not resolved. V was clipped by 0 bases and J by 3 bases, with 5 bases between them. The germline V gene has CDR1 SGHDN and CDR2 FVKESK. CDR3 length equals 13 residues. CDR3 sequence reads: CASSQDFDYGYTF. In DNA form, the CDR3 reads TGTGCCAGCAGCCAAGATTTTGACTATGGCTACACCTTC.

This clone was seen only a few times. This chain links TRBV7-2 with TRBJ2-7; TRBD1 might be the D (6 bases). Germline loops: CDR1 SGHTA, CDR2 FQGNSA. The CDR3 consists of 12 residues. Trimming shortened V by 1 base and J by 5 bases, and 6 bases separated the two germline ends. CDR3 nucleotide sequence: TGTGCCAGCAGCTTAGGGGGGCACGAGCAGTACTTC. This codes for CASSLGGHEQYF.